This T cell receptor beta chain was identified in a study of type 1 and type 2 diabetes patients. Trimming pared 1 base from V and 6 bases from J, leaving 4 bases between. Germline CDR1 and CDR2: MGHRA and YSYEKL. The CDR3 sequence is 12 residues long. This clonotype was counted a few times. PCR was run on genomic DNA. The TCR beta CDR3 region was amplified using 30 forward and 13 reverse primers. TCRdb used MiXCR to reprocess the multiplex PCR reads, holding one entry per CDR3 protein. The table lists fewer than 300,000 distinct CDR3 sequences, roughly 44% of them singletons, with around 15% in the top ten.

This sequence joins TRBV4-1 and TRBJ1-5; no clear D gene. Sequencing input: peripheral blood mononuclear cells (PBMCs). The source is a man between 18 and 29 years old with type 2 diabetes. The CDR3, as DNA: TGCGCCAGCAGCCAAGTTGGTCAGCCCCAGCATTTT. Translating gives CASSQVGQPQHF.